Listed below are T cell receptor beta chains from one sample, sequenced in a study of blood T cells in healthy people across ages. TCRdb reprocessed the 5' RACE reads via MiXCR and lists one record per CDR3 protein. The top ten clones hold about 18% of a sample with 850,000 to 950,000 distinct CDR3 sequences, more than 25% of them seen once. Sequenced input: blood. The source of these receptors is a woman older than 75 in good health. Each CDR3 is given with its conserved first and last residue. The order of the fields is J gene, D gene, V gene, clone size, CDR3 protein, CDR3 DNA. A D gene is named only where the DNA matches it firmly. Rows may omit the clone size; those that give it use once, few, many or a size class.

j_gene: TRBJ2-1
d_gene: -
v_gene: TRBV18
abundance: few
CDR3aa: CASSPPADPNNEQFF
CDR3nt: TGTGCCAGCTCACCACCGGCGGACCCCAACAATGAGCAGTTCTTC

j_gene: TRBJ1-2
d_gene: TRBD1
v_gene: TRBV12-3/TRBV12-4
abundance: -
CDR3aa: CASTQGQGNGGYTF
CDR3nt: TGTGCCAGCACCCAGGGACAGGGAAATGGAGGCTACACCTTC

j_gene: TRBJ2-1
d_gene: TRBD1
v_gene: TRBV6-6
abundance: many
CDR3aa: CASSSTGTGNEQFF
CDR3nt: TGTGCCAGCAGTTCGACCGGGACAGGGAATGAGCAGTTCTTC

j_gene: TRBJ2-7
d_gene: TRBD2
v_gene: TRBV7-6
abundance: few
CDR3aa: CASSLDLAGGSEQYF
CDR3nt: TGTGCCAGCAGCTTAGACCTAGCGGGGGGATCCGAGCAGTACTTC

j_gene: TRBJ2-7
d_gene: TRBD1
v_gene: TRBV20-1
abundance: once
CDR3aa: CSARRQGADNEQYF
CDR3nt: TGCAGTGCTAGAAGACAGGGGGCCGACAATGAGCAGTACTTC

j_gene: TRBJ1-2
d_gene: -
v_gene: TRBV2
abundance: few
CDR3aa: CASSATSQGYGYTF
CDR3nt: TGTGCCAGCAGTGCAACCTCTCAAGGATATGGCTACACCTTC

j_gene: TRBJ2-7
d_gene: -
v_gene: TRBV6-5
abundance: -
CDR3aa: CASRRGGSYNEQYF
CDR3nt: TGTGCCAGCAGGAGAGGGGGAAGCTACAATGAGCAGTACTTC

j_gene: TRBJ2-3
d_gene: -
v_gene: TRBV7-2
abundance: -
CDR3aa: CASSLGTPRDTQYF
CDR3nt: TGTGCCAGCAGCTTGGGGACCCCTCGGGATACGCAGTATTTT

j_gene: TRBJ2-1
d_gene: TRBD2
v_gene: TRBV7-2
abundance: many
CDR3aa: CASSPGGGADEQFF
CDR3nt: TGTGCCAGCAGCCCAGGCGGGGGGGCGGATGAGCAGTTCTTC

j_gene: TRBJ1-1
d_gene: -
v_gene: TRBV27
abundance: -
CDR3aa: CASSLVQGRGTEAFF
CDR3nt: TGTGCCAGCAGTTTAGTACAGGGCAGAGGGACTGAAGCTTTCTTT

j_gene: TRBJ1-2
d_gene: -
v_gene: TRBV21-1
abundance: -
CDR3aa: CASSPWEVDGYTF
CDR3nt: TGTGCCAGCAGCCCGTGGGAGGTAGATGGCTACACCTTC

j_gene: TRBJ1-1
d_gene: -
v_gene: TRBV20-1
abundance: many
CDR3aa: CSAAFPQGVTEAFF
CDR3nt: TGCAGTGCCGCATTCCCACAGGGAGTCACTGAAGCTTTCTTT

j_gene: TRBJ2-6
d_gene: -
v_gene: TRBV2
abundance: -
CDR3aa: CASSHQPGPSEANVLTF
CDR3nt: TGTGCCAGCAGCCACCAACCGGGCCCCTCTGAGGCCAACGTCCTGACTTTC

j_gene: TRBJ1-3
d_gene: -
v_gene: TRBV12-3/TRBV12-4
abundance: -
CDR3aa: CASSFGPGIGNTIYF
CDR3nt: -

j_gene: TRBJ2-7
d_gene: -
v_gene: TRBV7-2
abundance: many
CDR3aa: CASSSPGRSEQYF
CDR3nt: TGTGCCAGCAGCTCCCCGGGACGCTCCGAGCAGTACTTC

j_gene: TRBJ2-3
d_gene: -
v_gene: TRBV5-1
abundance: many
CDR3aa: CASSLDLGGPTDTQYF
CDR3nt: TGCGCCAGCAGCTTGGATCTGGGGGGGCCTACAGATACGCAGTATTTT

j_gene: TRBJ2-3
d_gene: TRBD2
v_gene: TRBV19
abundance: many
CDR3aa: CASSIRGLGVSDTQYF
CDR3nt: TGTGCCAGTAGTATCCGGGGACTAGGAGTCTCAGATACGCAGTATTTT

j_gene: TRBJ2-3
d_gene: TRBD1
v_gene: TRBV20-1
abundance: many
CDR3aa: CSAGDRVDTQYF
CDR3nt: TGCAGTGCTGGGGACAGGGTAGATACGCAGTATTTT

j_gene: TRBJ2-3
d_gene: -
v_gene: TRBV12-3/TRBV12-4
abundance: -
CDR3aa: CASSSRQARADTQYF
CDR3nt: TGTGCCAGCAGTTCCCGACAGGCTAGAGCAGATACGCAGTATTTT

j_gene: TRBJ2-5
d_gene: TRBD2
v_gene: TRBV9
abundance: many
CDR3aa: CASSVTSGGAETQYF
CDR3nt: TGTGCCAGCAGCGTGACTAGCGGGGGGGCTGAGACCCAGTACTTC

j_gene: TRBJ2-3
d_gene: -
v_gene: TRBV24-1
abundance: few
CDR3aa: CATSDLSGARGTQYF
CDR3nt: TGTGCCACCAGTGATTTATCCGGGGCCAGGGGTACGCAGTATTTT

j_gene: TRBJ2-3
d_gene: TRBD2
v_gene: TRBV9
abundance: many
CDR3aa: CASSVASGGADTQYF
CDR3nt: TGTGCCAGCAGCGTAGCTAGCGGGGGGGCAGATACGCAGTATTTT

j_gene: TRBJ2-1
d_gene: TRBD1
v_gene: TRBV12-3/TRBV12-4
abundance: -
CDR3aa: CASSRSGQGYNEQFF
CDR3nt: TGTGCCAGCAGCCGATCGGGACAGGGCTACAATGAGCAGTTCTTC

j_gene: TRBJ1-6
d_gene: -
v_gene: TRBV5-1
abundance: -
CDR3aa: CASSSELRGGISPLHF
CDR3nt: TGCGCCAGCAGCTCCGAACTTAGGGGTGGCATTTCACCCCTCCACTTT

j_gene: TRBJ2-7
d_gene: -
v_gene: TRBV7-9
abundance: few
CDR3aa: CASSLEVRAGSYEQYF
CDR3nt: TGTGCCAGCAGCTTAGAGGTCAGGGCAGGCTCCTACGAGCAGTACTTC

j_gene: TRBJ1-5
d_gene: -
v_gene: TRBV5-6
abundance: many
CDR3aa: CASSARGRNQPQHF
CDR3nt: TGTGCCAGCAGCGCTCGGGGGAGGAATCAGCCCCAGCATTTT

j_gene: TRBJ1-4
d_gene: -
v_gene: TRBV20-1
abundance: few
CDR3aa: CSARYGGLFF
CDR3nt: TGCAGTGCTAGATATGGGGGCCTGTTTTTT

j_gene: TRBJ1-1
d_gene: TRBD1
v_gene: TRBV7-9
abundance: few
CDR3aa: CASSSGTVVEAFF
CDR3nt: TGTGCCAGCAGCTCCGGGACAGTAGTTGAAGCTTTCTTT

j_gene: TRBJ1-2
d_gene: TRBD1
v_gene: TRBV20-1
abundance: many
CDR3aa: CSASSGTGGHGYTF
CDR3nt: TGCAGTGCTAGTTCCGGGACAGGGGGGCATGGCTACACCTTC

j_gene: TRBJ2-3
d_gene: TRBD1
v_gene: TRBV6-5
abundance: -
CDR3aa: CASCYSSWLAGTDMQYF
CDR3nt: TGCGCCAGCTGTTACTCGAGTTGGCTAGCCGGGACAGATATGCAGTATTTT

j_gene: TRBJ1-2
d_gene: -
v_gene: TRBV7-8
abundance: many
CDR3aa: CASSLVFSGSTGGYTF
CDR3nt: TGTGCCAGCAGCTTAGTCTTTAGCGGGTCGACGGGTGGCTACACCTTC

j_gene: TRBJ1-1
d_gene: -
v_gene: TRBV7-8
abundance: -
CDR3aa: CASSFWTDTTEAFF
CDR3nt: TGTGCCAGCAGCTTTTGGACAGATACAACTGAAGCTTTCTTT

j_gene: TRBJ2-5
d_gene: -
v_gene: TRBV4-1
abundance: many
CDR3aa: CASSQVGVSRGNQETQYF
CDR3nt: TGCGCCAGCAGCCAAGTAGGGGTTTCACGGGGGAATCAAGAGACCCAGTACTTC

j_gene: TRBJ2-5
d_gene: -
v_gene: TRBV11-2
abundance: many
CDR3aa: CASSLDRLETQYF
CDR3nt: TGTGCCAGCAGCTTAGATCGATTGGAGACCCAGTACTTC

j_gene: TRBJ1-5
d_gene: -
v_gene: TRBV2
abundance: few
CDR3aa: CASSGDFYQPQHF
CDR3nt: TGTGCCAGCAGTGGAGACTTCTATCAGCCCCAGCATTTT

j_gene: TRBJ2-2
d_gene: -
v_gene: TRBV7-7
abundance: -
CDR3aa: CASNPAPVPGELFF
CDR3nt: TGTGCTAGCAACCCGGCCCCGGTTCCCGGGGAGCTGTTTTTT

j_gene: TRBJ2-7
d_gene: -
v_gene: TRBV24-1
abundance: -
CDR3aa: CATSRTGPSDNEQYF
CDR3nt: TGTGCCACCAGTCGAACGGGCCCCTCCGACAATGAGCAGTACTTC

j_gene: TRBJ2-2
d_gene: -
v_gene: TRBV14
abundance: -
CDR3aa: CASSQVPAGELFF
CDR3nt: TGTGCCAGCAGCCAAGTTCCGGCCGGGGAGCTGTTTTTT

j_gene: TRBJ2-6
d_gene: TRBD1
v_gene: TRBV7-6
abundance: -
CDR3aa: CASSHSGQVVSGANVLTF
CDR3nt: TGTGCCAGCAGCCACTCCGGACAGGTCGTCTCTGGGGCCAACGTCCTGACTTTC